One sample yielded the 3 T cell receptor beta chains listed below, sequenced in a study of graft-versus-host responses after intestinal transplantation. Profiled with immunoSEQ multiplex PCR; TCRdb holds only in-frame clones, not every one. This table has tens of thousands of clones, over 90% appearing once. What these receptors recognize is not known. The input for sequencing was unstimulated CD4+ T cells sorted from spleen or lymph node cells, taken before transplant. These receptors were obtained from a human donor who was the organ donor for an intestinal transplant.

This clone turned up a few times. The chain employs TRBV7-2 and TRBJ2-3; tentatively, D is TRBD1 or TRBD2 (5 bases each). Per germline, CDR1 SGHTA and CDR2 FQGNSA. Trimming shortened V by 5 bases and J by 0 bases, and 6 bases separated the two germline ends. The CDR3 is 13 residues long. Here the CDR3 DNA reads TGTGCCAGCAGCCGGGACAGCACAGATACGCAGTATTTT. Translated, it gives CASSRDSTDTQYF.

The chain employs TRBV7-8 and TRBJ2-5; no definite D call. The CDR3 spans 13 residues. Trimming cost V 2 bases and J 3 bases, with 7 bases left between them. CDR1 is SGHVS and CDR2 is FQNEAQ in the germline V gene. The CDR3 loop reads CASSLSWEETQYF. For the CDR3, the DNA is TGTGCCAGCAGCTTAAGCTGGGAAGAGACCCAGTACTTC.

The chain has TRBV7-6 and TRBJ1-1; 8 bases fit TRBD1. V gave up 1 base and J gave up 4 bases; unmatched junction bases: 5. The CDR3 is made up of 15 amino acids. The germline V gene encodes CDR1 SGHVS and CDR2 FNYEAQ. The CDR3 DNA follows: TGTGCCAGCAGCTTAGGAACAGGGGGGGGCACTGAAGCTTTCTTT. This encodes CASSLGTGGGTEAFF.